A selection of T cell receptor beta chains follows, all from one sample in a study of blood T cell repertoires in COVID-19. TCRdb's table, derived via immunoSEQ multiplex PCR, lists solely in-frame clones and lacks some. The sample consists of approximately 300,000 clones, around nine tenths of them appearing once. Material for sequencing was PBMCs or T cells enriched from blood (not recorded which). The receptors were sampled from a woman aged 30 to 39 who had been exposed to COVID-19. Each CDR3 is given with its conserved first and last residue. D genes are given only for firm matches. Clone size is stated in some rows and not others, as once, few, many or a class when expanded.

J	V	length	size	D	DNA	CDR3
TRBJ2-1	TRBV19	16	-	TRBD2	TGTGCCAGTAGTATGCCCTGGGCGGGGGGGTACAATGAGCAGTTCTTC	CASSMPWAGGYNEQFF
TRBJ1-2	TRBV3-1/TRBV3-2	15	once	TRBD1	TGTGCCAGCAGCCAATATGGACAGGAGATCTATGGCTACACCTTC	CASSQYGQEIYGYTF
TRBJ1-6	TRBV4-3	15	many	-	TGCGCCAGCAGCCAAGATCGGCAAAAGCGATCACCCCTCCACTTT	CASSQDRQKRSPLHF
TRBJ2-7	TRBV28	14	-	TRBD2	TGTGCCAGCAGTCTAGCGGGGGGTCCCTACGAGCAGTACTTC	CASSLAGGPYEQYF
TRBJ1-1	TRBV5-4	12	-	TRBD1	TGTGCCAGCAGCCACGGACAGGGTGAAGCTTTCTTT	CASSHGQGEAFF
TRBJ2-5	TRBV7-9	14	-	TRBD2	TGTGCCAGCAGCTTAGGGACTAGATCTGAGACCCAGTACTTC	CASSLGTRSETQYF
TRBJ2-2	TRBV5-6	14	-	-	TGTGCCAGCAGCTTGTCAGGAGGTACCGGGGAGCTGTTTTTT	CASSLSGGTGELFF
TRBJ1-5	TRBV19	16	-	TRBD1	TGTGCCAGTAGCCGCCAGACAGGGGCCAGCAATCAGCCCCAGCATTTT	CASSRQTGASNQPQHF
TRBJ2-3	TRBV4-2	15	-	TRBD2	TGTGCCAGCAGCGTCGAGCGGGGGGGCACTGGCACGCAGTATTTT	CASSVERGGTGTQYF
TRBJ2-1	TRBV5-1	14	-	-	TGCGCCAGCAGCTTGGACCCTATCAACAATGAGCAGTTCTTC	CASSLDPINNEQFF
TRBJ1-4	TRBV2	13	once	-	TGTGCCAGCGGCGGTGGCTCTAATGAAAAACTGTTTTTT	CASGGGSNEKLFF
TRBJ1-5	TRBV6-6	15	-	TRBD1	TGTGCCAGCAGGCCCGGACAGGGATATCATCAGCCCCAGCATTTT	CASRPGQGYHQPQHF
TRBJ2-7	TRBV11-2	14	-	-	TGTGCCAGCAGCTTAGGAGGGTTCATCTACGAGCAGTACTTC	CASSLGGFIYEQYF
TRBJ1-4	TRBV29-1	13	-	-	TGCAGCGTTGGAAACAGGCTAAATGAAAAACTGTTTTTT	CSVGNRLNEKLFF
TRBJ2-7	TRBV14	11	once	-	TGTGCCAGCAGCCCCGGTCGGGAGCAGTACTTC	CASSPGREQYF
TRBJ1-1	TRBV5-6	13	-	-	TGTGCCAGCAGCCCCAGGGGTTTGACTGAAGCTTTCTTT	CASSPRGLTEAFF
TRBJ1-2	TRBV29-1	15	-	TRBD1	TGCAGCGTTGGAGGACAGGGGGCGGGGGCCGGTGGCTACACCTTC	CSVGGQGAGAGGYTF
TRBJ1-2	TRBV5-1	17	few	TRBD1	TGCGCCAGCAGTTTGATGGGGACAGGGGTCGCGGACTATGGCTACACCTTC	CASSLMGTGVADYGYTF
TRBJ1-2	TRBV14	14	-	TRBD1	TGTGCCAGCAGCTATCGGGACAGACTCGGGGGCTACACCTTC	CASSYRDRLGGYTF